These 32 T cell receptor beta chains share one sample of origin, sequenced in a study of regulatory T cells in long-lasting Graves disease. In building TCR beta libraries, iRepertoire HTBI primers were used together with Arm-PCR of CDR3 regions. Each CDR3 protein is one row after TCRdb ran MiXCR on the multiplex PCR reads. The sample consists of roughly 450,000 distinct CDR3 sequences, less than 25% of them appearing once. Time point defined: persistent/refractory GD, antithyroid drugs over 5 years with positive TRAb. RNA isolated from PBMCs was used to make the TCR library. The sample consisted of peripheral blood mononuclear cells (PBMCs), taken when the disease was refractory, from a patient treated with antithyroid drugs. These TCRs come from a female donor with Graves disease.

The rearrangement links TRBV18 to TRBJ1-2, with TRBD1 matching 9 bases. Trimming at V came to 2 bases and at J to 3 bases, leaving 4 bases not matched to a gene. This CDR3 has 15 residues. The germline V gene encodes CDR1 KGHSH and CDR2 LQKENI. CDR3 sequence reads: CASSPGDRADYGYTF. The CDR3 bases are TGTGCCAGCTCACCAGGGGACAGGGCGGACTATGGCTACACCTTC.

Ten or more counts support this clonotype. The genes are TRBV7-2 and TRBJ2-6; D is possibly TRBD1 (7 bases). The germline CDR1 and CDR2 sequences are SGHTA and FQGNSA. The V end was cut by 4 bases, the J end by 0 bases, with 22 bases between. The CDR3 extends over 20 amino acids. CDR3 sequence (DNA): TGTGCCAGCAGCTATAGGTGGGGGGACAGCCGACACTCTGGGGCCAACGTCCTGACTTTC. Translated: CASSYRWGDSRHSGANVLTF.

This clonotype was detected many times. V gene TRBV2 combines with J gene TRBJ2-7; possibly TRBD1 for D (6 bases). V lost 5 bases, J lost 5 bases, and 16 bases lay in between. The germline CDR1 and CDR2 sequences are SNHLY and FYNNEI. The CDR3 is 14 amino acids. The CDR3 region has the DNA TGTGCCAGCAGTAACGCGGACAGTGTCCACGAGCAGTACTTC. Encoded protein: CASSNADSVHEQYF.

Many counts were recorded for this clonotype. The chain links TRBV28 to TRBJ1-4; D is unclear. This CDR3 has 12 amino acids. Germline-derived CDR1 and CDR2 are MDHEN and SYDVKM. Trimming pared 6 bases from V and 4 bases from J, leaving 6 bases between. The CDR3 loop is CASREDNEKLFF. The CDR3 coding sequence is TGTGCCAGCAGGGAGGATAATGAAAAACTGTTTTTT. The variable domain in full, completed from reference TRBV28 and TRBJ1-4, reads DVKVTQSSRYLVKRTGEKVFLECVQDMDHENMFWYRQDPGLGLRLIYFSYDVKMKEKGDIPEGYSVSREKKERFSLILESASTNQTSMYLCASREDNEKLFFGSGTQLSVL.

This clonotype was seen repeatedly, ten times or more. CDR3 residues: CASRDGTRGETQYF. CDR3 DNA sequence: TGTGCCAGCAGAGACGGGACGAGGGGAGAGACCCAGTACTTC. The chain recombines TRBV3-1 with TRBJ2-5; D may correspond to TRBD1 or TRBD2 (5 bases each). Germline V gives CDR1 LGHDT, CDR2 YNNKEL (reference sequence). This CDR3 has 14 residues. V was pared by 6 bases and J by 4 bases, with 15 bases between.

This chain links TRBV5-1 with TRBJ2-7, with 8 bases matching TRBD2. CDR1 is SGHRS and CDR2 is YFSETQ in the germline V gene. V shed 5 bases, J shed 5 bases, and the junction held 21 bases outside the gene matches. The CDR3 runs 18 residues. CDR3 residues: CASRRSGLAGVLYHEQYF. The CDR3 bases are TGCGCCAGCAGACGCTCGGGGCTAGCGGGCGTCCTTTACCACGAGCAGTACTTC.

This clonotype was observed many times. The chain recombines TRBV12-3 or TRBV12-4 with TRBJ1-6, with D hard to call. CDR3 size: 15 residues. The V end lost 3 bases, the J end lost 5 bases, and 11 bases lay between the germline ends. The CDR3 nucleotides read TGTGCCAGCAGTTTCGTTGGGCGTCATAATTCACCCCTCCACTTT. This encodes CASSFVGRHNSPLHF.

This clonotype was seen many times. The V call is TRBV19, the J call TRBJ2-5; D call uncertain. The germline V gene encodes CDR1 LNHDA and CDR2 SQIVND (reference sequence). This CDR3 comprises 15 residues. Trimming took 3 bases from V and 1 from J, leaving 12 bases between them. The CDR3 nucleotides read TGTGCCAGTAGTATCACCGTAGGCCTCCAAGAGACCCAGTACTTC. Translated, it gives CASSITVGLQETQYF.

The chain combines TRBV20-1 with TRBJ1-1, with a weak D call TRBD1 (5 bases). The germline V gene encodes CDR1 DFQATT and CDR2 SNEGSKA (reference sequence). CDR3 length: 15 residues. Trimming removed 1 base from V and 2 bases from J, with 14 bases in between. Here the CDR3 reads CSARGPGFLNTEAFF. The CDR3 DNA follows: TGCAGTGCTAGAGGACCAGGGTTTTTAAACACTGAAGCTTTCTTT.

Only a few counts were recorded for this clonotype. The chain recombines TRBV7-2 with TRBJ2-7, with D possibly being TRBD1 or TRBD2 (6 bases each). The V gene's germline CDR1 is SGHTA and CDR2 FQGNSA. The ends were cut back, 0 bases at V and 4 bases at J, with 13 bases in the middle. The CDR3 spans 15 residues. The CDR3, as DNA: TGTGCCAGCAGCTTAGCGTTGAAGGGGGGTTACGAGCAGTACTTC. This codes for CASSLALKGGYEQYF.

This clonotype was observed at least ten times. The gene calls are TRBV15 and TRBJ1-1; 7 nucleotides line up with TRBD1. CDR1 is LNHNV and CDR2 is YYDKDF in the germline V gene (reference sequence). This CDR3 contains 15 residues. With 5 bases clipped from V and 1 base from J, the junction kept 7 bases outside the gene matches. The CDR3 DNA reads as TGTGCCACCAGCGGGCCCCGACAGGGGAACACTGAAGCTTTCTTT. Translating it yields CATSGPRQGNTEAFF.

Comments on this clonotype: Given a much more abundant clone one base away, this may be a read error. The CDR3 carries no conserved terminal phenylalanine or tryptophan, so it likely arises from a read error. The J gene is TRBJ2-2, the V gene TRBV20-1; no reliable D call. V lost 6 bases and J 0 bases, leaving 8 bases between the germline ends. Germline-derived CDR1 and CDR2 are DFQATT and SNEGSKA (reference sequence). The CDR3 length is 13 residues. The CDR3 spells CSAAIANTGELFY. The CDR3 nucleotides are TGCAGTGCCGCGATTGCGAACACCGGGGAGCTGTTTTAT.

This clonotype was observed many times. The rearrangement uses TRBV20-1 and TRBJ1-1; unclear D gene. The CDR3 loop spans 14 amino acids. Trimming removed 6 bases at V and 1 base at J, with 15 bases between. Per the germline V gene, CDR1 is DFQATT and CDR2 is SNEGSKA (reference sequence). CDR3 residues: CSADPPLRNTEAFF. The CDR3 DNA is TGCAGTGCCGACCCGCCGTTGAGGAACACTGAAGCTTTCTTT.

This clonotype has just one count. This sequence may be a read error, since a much larger clone differs from it by one base. The chain links TRBV2 to TRBJ1-1; D may be TRBD1 (5 bases). The germline V gene has CDR1 SNHLY and CDR2 FYNNEI. The V gene lost 8 bases and the J gene lost 3 bases, with 16 bases spanning the gap. The CDR3 covers 14 residues. CDR3 DNA sequence: TGTGCCAGCGTCTTCGGGACGGCGGACACTGAAGCTTTCTTT. It is translated as CASVFGTADTEAFF. Full variable domain (outside the CDR3, taken from reference TRBV2 and TRBJ1-1): EPEVTQTPSHQVTQMGQEVILRCVPISNHLYFYWYRQILGQKVEFLVSFYNNEISEKSEIFDDQFSVERPDGSNFTLKIRSTKLEDSAMYFCASVFGTADTEAFFGQGTRLTVV.

This clonotype was counted at least ten times. V usage is TRBV7-2 and J usage is TRBJ1-1; D not certain. The V end was cut by 6 bases, the J end by 10 bases, with 18 bases between. The V gene's germline CDR1 is SGHTA and CDR2 FQGNSA. This CDR3 region has 13 residues. The CDR3: CASRDPPDLGAFF. As DNA, the CDR3 is TGTGCCAGCAGGGACCCCCCAGACTTAGGAGCTTTCTTT.

This clonotype was detected only a few times. The chain uses TRBV29-1 and TRBJ2-7, with D unresolved. The CDR3 totals 13 residues. V was pared by 0 bases and J by 2 bases, with 8 bases between. The germline gives CDR1 SQVTM, CDR2 ANQGSEA. The CDR3 DNA reads as TGCAGCGTTGAAGAGGACCTAACCTACGAGCAGTACTTC. Protein sequence: CSVEEDLTYEQYF.

As DNA, the CDR3 is TGTGCCAGCAGCTTATCTCGTCGGCCCGGAGCTTTCTTT. This encodes CASSLSRRPGAFF. The J gene is TRBJ1-1, the V gene TRBV7-9; D ambiguous. Germline CDR1 reads SEHNR; CDR2 reads FQNEAQ (reference sequence). Trimming removed 2 bases at V and 10 bases at J, with 14 bases between. The CDR3 has 13 amino acids.

The rearrangement joins TRBV6-1 to TRBJ2-5; 11 bases agree with TRBD2. The length of the CDR3 is 18 residues. CDR1 and CDR2 from the germline V gene are MNHNS and SASEGT. J was trimmed by 4 bases and V by 5 bases; bases with no gene match: 15. The CDR3 loop reads CASSNPGTSGFLRETQYF. In nucleotides, the CDR3 is TGTGCCAGCAGTAACCCCGGGACTAGCGGTTTTTTGAGAGAGACCCAGTACTTC.

This clonotype was detected ten times or more. The gene calls are TRBV6-1 and TRBJ2-7, with 7 nucleotides matching TRBD1. Germline loops: CDR1 MNHNS, CDR2 SASEGT. This CDR3 is 14 amino acids long. With 6 bases clipped from V and 2 bases from J, the junction kept 7 bases outside the gene matches. This CDR3 reads CASRRGQGAYEQYF. CDR3 bases: TGTGCCAGCAGGAGAGGGCAGGGGGCCTACGAGCAGTACTTC.

About this clonotype itself: This may arise from a read error, as a much more abundant clone is one base away. This rearrangement joins TRBV12-3 or TRBV12-4 to TRBJ2-7; D possibly corresponds to TRBD1 (6 bases). V lost 10 bases to trimming and J lost 6 bases, with 13 bases between them. The CDR3 is made up of 11 amino acids. CDR3 sequence: CATRGPCEQYF. The CDR3 region has the DNA TGTGCCACCAGGGGCCCCTGCGAGCAGTACTTC.

This clonotype was counted many times. The genes are TRBV28 and TRBJ2-7, with D maybe TRBD2 (5 bases). The V end was cut by 2 bases, the J end by 7 bases, with 18 bases between. Germline lookup yields CDR1 MDHEN and CDR2 SYDVKM. The CDR3 covers 15 residues. CDR3 in amino acids: CASSLHASLPWEQYF. The CDR3 DNA follows: TGTGCCAGCAGTTTACATGCTAGCCTGCCCTGGGAGCAGTACTTC.

This clonotype was counted at least ten times. The chain uses TRBV4-1 and TRBJ2-5; D unclear. V dropped 5 bases and J dropped 6 bases, with 16 bases sitting between them. The CDR3 runs to 14 residues. Germline V gives CDR1 MGHRA, CDR2 YSYEKL. The DNA for the CDR3 is TGCGCCAGCAGCGGAGCAGTCCGGGCCAAGACCCAGTACTTC. Translation: CASSGAVRAKTQYF.

This clonotype was seen many times. V and J are TRBV28 and TRBJ1-5, with 8 bases lining up with TRBD1. Trimming took 4 bases from V and 6 from J; bases not matched to a gene: 2. This CDR3 comprises 13 residues. Germline V lookup: CDR1 MDHEN, CDR2 SYDVKM. The CDR3 DNA reads as TGTGCCAGCAGTTCGGACAGGGCTCAGCCCCAGCATTTT. Residues: CASSSDRAQPQHF.

This clonotype was counted at least ten times. The rearrangement links TRBV7-2 to TRBJ2-2, with 8 bases that match TRBD2. Losses at the gene ends were 2 bases for V and 4 bases for J; bases not matched to a gene: 9. The CDR3 totals 17 residues. Per the germline V gene, CDR1 is SGHTA and CDR2 is FQGNSA. In DNA form, the CDR3 reads TGTGCCAGCAGCTTAACGGGGGGACTAGAACCCACCGGGGAGCTGTTTTTT. Translated: CASSLTGGLEPTGELFF.

Worth noting for this clonotype: This is likely an artifact of a read error, given a far larger clone one base away. The rearrangement links TRBV6-8 to TRBJ2-5, with 11 bases lining up with TRBD2. Germline CDR1 reads MNHGY; CDR2 reads SAAAGT. The CDR3 totals 14 residues. The CDR3 region is CTSSTLAGEETQYF. CDR3 DNA: TGTACCAGCAGCACACTAGCGGGAGAAGAGACCCAGTACTTC.

This clonotype showed up just a few times. The chain has TRBV10-1 and TRBJ2-2, with D perhaps matching TRBD1 (6 bases). Trimming removed 10 bases at V and 5 bases at J, with 11 bases between. This CDR3 is 12 amino acids long. Germline V gives CDR1 WNHNN, CDR2 SYGVQD (reference sequence). This CDR3 reads CATRTGTGELFF. CDR3 in DNA: TGCGCCACCCGCACAGGGACCGGGGAGCTGTTTTTT.

The rearrangement joins TRBV13 to TRBJ1-1; D ambiguous. CDR3 size: 14 residues. Germline V gene sequence: CDR1 PRHDT, CDR2 FYEKMQ (reference sequence). Trimming pared 4 bases from V and 4 bases from J, leaving 13 bases between. CDR3 coding DNA: TGTGCCAGCAGCTGGGGTCGGGTGCCCACTGAAGCTTTCTTT. It is translated as CASSWGRVPTEAFF.

This clonotype has a count of ten or more. The chain combines TRBV28 with TRBJ2-6; D is undetermined. Germline assignment: CDR1 MDHEN and CDR2 SYDVKM. Trimming stripped 7 bases from V and 4 bases from J, with 8 bases between. The CDR3 is made up of 13 amino acids. CDR3: CASKVPGANVLTF. The DNA for the CDR3 is TGTGCCAGCAAAGTACCCGGGGCCAACGTCCTGACTTTC.

Only a few counts were recorded for this clonotype. CDR3 sequence (DNA): TGTGCCAGCAGAGGGACAGGCCAGAACCTTTTAGCTTTCTTT. It specifies CASRGTGQNLLAFF. The rearrangement joins TRBV6-2 or TRBV6-3 to TRBJ1-1; 8 bases fit TRBD1. CDR1 is MNHEY and CDR2 is SVGEGT in the germline V gene. CDR3 length: 14 amino acids. V lost 6 bases, J lost 10 bases, and 13 bases stayed unmatched.

Ten or more counts support this clonotype. The junction departs from germline at one end; a sequencing error may be responsible. The CDR3 here is CASRYSRRQGTYEQYF. In DNA, the CDR3 is TGTGCCAGCAGGTACTCACGGAGACAGGGGACCTACGAGCAGTACTTC. The rearrangement links TRBV6-5 to TRBJ2-7; 8 bases are a match to TRBD1. The V gene's germline CDR1 is MNHEY and CDR2 SVGAGI. The CDR3 has 16 residues.

This chain connects TRBV19 to TRBJ1-3; 8 nucleotides align to TRBD1. CDR3 size: 13 residues. From germline, CDR1 is LNHDA and CDR2 SQIVND (reference sequence). The V segment lost 9 bases and the J segment 8 bases; nucleotides outside the gene matches: 9. The CDR3: CASHGQGRHTIYF. The CDR3 DNA is TGTGCCAGCCACGGACAGGGAAGACACACCATATATTTT.

The rearrangement joins TRBV4-2 to TRBJ2-4, with a weak D call TRBD2 (5 bases). V lost 4 bases, J lost 1 base, and 14 bases lay in between. Germline V gene lookup returns CDR1 LGHNA and CDR2 YNFKEQ. This CDR3 is 16 amino acids long. In nucleotides, the CDR3 is TGTGCCAGCAGCCCCAAGAGTCCGGGGGCCAAAAACATTCAGTACTTC. Translated: CASSPKSPGAKNIQYF.